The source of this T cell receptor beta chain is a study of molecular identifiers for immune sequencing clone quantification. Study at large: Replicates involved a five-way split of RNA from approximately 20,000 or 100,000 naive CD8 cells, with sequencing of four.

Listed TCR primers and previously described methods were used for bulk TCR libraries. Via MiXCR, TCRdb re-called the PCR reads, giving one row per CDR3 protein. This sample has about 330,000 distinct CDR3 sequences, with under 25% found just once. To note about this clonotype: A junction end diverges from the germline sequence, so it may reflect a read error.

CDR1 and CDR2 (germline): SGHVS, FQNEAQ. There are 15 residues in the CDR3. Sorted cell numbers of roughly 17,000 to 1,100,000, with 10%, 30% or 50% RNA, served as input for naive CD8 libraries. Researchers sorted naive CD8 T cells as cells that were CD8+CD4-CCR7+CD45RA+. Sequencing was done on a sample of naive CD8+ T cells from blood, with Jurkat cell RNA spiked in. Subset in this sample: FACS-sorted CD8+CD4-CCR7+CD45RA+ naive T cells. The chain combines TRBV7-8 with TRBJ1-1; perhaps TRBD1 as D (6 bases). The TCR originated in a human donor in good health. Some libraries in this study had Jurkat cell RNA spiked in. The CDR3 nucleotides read TGTCCCAGCAGAGAGGGCTCAGGGGTGAACACTGAAGCTTTCTTT. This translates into CPSREGSGVNTEAFF.